The 8 T cell receptor beta chains below all came from one sample that was sequenced in a study of blood T cell repertoires in COVID-19. Clones were sequenced by immunoSEQ multiplex PCR, and TCRdb holds only the in-frame ones, with some missing. Altogether about 480,000 clones are present, about 91% being singletons, with the ten largest covering 10% to 15%. The source material was peripheral blood. All receptors come from a woman in her forties or fifties with COVID-19, enrolled during active disease.

This clone has a single count. The V and J genes are TRBV2 and TRBJ2-7, with 9 nucleotides matching TRBD2. With V trimmed by 6 bases and J by 3 bases, 0 bases remained unmatched. Germline V gives CDR1 SNHLY, CDR2 FYNNEI. This CDR3 comprises 12 residues. CDR3 region: CASRREGYEQYF. The CDR3 nucleotides read TGTGCCAGCAGGCGGGAGGGCTACGAGCAGTACTTC.

This chain connects TRBV4-1 to TRBJ2-3, with D hard to call. V was pared by 0 bases and J by 6 bases, with 16 bases between. From germline, CDR1 is MGHRA and CDR2 YSYEKL. The CDR3 has 16 amino acids. The CDR3 sequence: CASSQDRIVRTDTQYF. Here the CDR3 DNA reads TGCGCCAGCAGCCAAGATCGAATAGTACGAACCGATACGCAGTATTTT.

This sequence joins TRBV27 and TRBJ2-7, with D possibly TRBD2 on 7 matching bases. This CDR3 comprises 14 residues. Germline lookup yields CDR1 MNHEY and CDR2 SMNVEV (reference sequence). Trimming pared 0 bases from V and 5 bases from J, leaving 11 bases between. This CDR3 is CASSLSWRGHEQYF. The CDR3, as DNA: TGTGCCAGCAGTTTATCGTGGCGGGGGCACGAGCAGTACTTC.

The chain links TRBV7-2 to TRBJ1-1, with 9 positions matching TRBD1. CDR3 length equals 13 residues. CDR1 is SGHTA, CDR2 FQGNSA, per germline. J gave up 10 bases and V 5 bases, and 8 bases lay outside the gene matches. Here the CDR3 reads CASSKQGAQRAFF. The CDR3 coding sequence is TGTGCCAGCAGCAAACAGGGGGCGCAGAGAGCTTTCTTT.

The rearrangement links TRBV7-2 to TRBJ1-2; no definite D call. Germline V lookup: CDR1 SGHTA, CDR2 FQGNSA. V lost 3 bases, J lost 8 bases, and 16 bases lay in between. The length of the CDR3 is 14 residues. The CDR3 is CASSFQVTQRGYTF. The CDR3, as DNA: TGTGCCAGCAGCTTCCAGGTGACACAAAGGGGCTACACCTTC.

The DNA for the CDR3 is TGTGCCAGTACGGACAGATTCACTGGGGTTAGCAATCAGCCCCAGCATTTT. It specifies CASTDRFTGVSNQPQHF. J is TRBJ1-5 and V is TRBV19, with D possibly being TRBD1 (6 bases). Between the trimmed V and J ends, which lost 7 bases and 0 bases, there was a span of 19 bases. CDR1 LNHDA and CDR2 SQIVND come from the germline V gene (reference sequence). The CDR3 covers 17 residues. Filled out from reference TRBV19 and TRBJ1-5, the complete variable domain reads DGGITQSPKYLFRKEGQNVTLSCEQNLNHDAMYWYRQDPGQGLRLIYYSQIVNDFQKGDIAEGYSVSREKKESFPLTVTSAQKNPTAFYLCASTDRFTGVSNQPQHFGDGTRLSIL.

The chain combines TRBV29-1 with TRBJ1-4, with unresolved D. Germline CDR1 SQVTM, CDR2 ANQGSEA. The CDR3 extends over 13 amino acids. V shed 7 bases and J shed 0 bases, with 9 bases lying between them. The CDR3 coding sequence is TGCAGCGCTTACTTTGCAACTAATGAAAAACTGTTTTTT. This codes for CSAYFATNEKLFF.

The chain combines TRBV9 with TRBJ2-2; tentative D call: TRBD2 (5 bases). The CDR3 extends over 13 amino acids. The germline V gene has CDR1 SGDLS and CDR2 YYNGEE. Trimming stripped 1 base from V and 9 bases from J, with 10 bases between. The CDR3 here is CASSVLLGRELFF. The CDR3 coding sequence is TGTGCCAGCAGCGTACTTCTCGGGAGGGAGCTGTTTTTT.